One sample yielded the 12 T cell receptor beta chains listed below, sequenced in a study of a mutant IDH1 vaccine in newly diagnosed glioma. Time point defined: week 47, end of study. Vaccine doses each comprised 300 ug of mutant IDH1 20-mer peptide, with topical imiquimod. Assay: immunoSEQ multiplex PCR; the TCRdb copy retains only in-frame clones and omits some. The table lists more than 30,000 clones, roughly 80% of them singletons, with 29% in the top ten. No antigen has been assigned to these receptors. The material sequenced was PBMCs, taken from a glioma patient whose treatment included an IDH1 peptide vaccine. The receptors derive from a man aged 30 to 45 with glioma.

Only one count was recorded for this clone. The chain combines TRBV25-1 with TRBJ2-7; D remains unclear. With 1 base removed from V and 1 base from J, the gap between germline ends came to 8 bases. CDR1 MGHDK and CDR2 SYGVNS come from the germline V gene. The CDR3 is made up of 14 amino acids. The CDR3 nucleotides are TGTGCCAGCAGTGAATCTAGTTATTCCTACGAGCAGTACTTC. This encodes CASSESSYSYEQYF.

The chain joins TRBV11-2 to TRBJ2-5; D uncertain. V lost 1 base and J lost 5, with 8 bases in between. In germline, CDR1 is SGHAT, CDR2 FQNNGV. This CDR3 comprises 13 residues. CDR3 residues: CASSLGFSETQYF. The CDR3 DNA sequence: TGTGCCAGCAGCTTAGGATTTTCGGAGACCCAGTACTTC.

The chain has TRBV7-6 and TRBJ1-6; D may be TRBD1 (6 bases). V shed 1 base and J shed 5 bases, with 15 bases lying between them. There are 17 residues in the CDR3. Per the germline V gene, CDR1 is SGHVS and CDR2 is FNYEAQ. The CDR3, as DNA: TGTGCCAGCAGCTTAGGTTCGGGGGGCGCGAATAATTCACCCCTCCACTTT. This codes for CASSLGSGGANNSPLHF.

This chain uses TRBV7-6 with TRBJ1-4, with TRBD1 matching over 7 bases. Germline values: CDR1 SGHVS, CDR2 FNYEAQ. The CDR3 sequence is 17 residues long. The junction had 16 bases not matched to a gene; V was cut back by 5 bases and J by 7 bases. The CDR3 sequence: CASSRRTTGRDGEKLFF. CDR3 coding DNA: TGTGCCAGCAGCCGACGCACGACAGGGAGAGACGGTGAAAAACTGTTTTTT.

This clone occurred a few times. This chain links TRBV2 with TRBJ1-3; no definite D call. Germline loops: CDR1 SNHLY, CDR2 FYNNEI. V was clipped by 6 bases and J by 0 bases, with 9 bases between them. The CDR3 runs 14 residues. CDR3 coding DNA: TGTGCCAGCAGAAGGACTGACTCTGGAAACACCATATATTTT. Residues: CASRRTDSGNTIYF. Full variable domain (rest looked up from reference TRBV2 and TRBJ1-3): EPEVTQTPSHQVTQMGQEVILRCVPISNHLYFYWYRQILGQKVEFLVSFYNNEISEKSEIFDDQFSVERPDGSNFTLKIRSTKLEDSAMYFCASRRTDSGNTIYFGEGSWLTVV.

The V and J genes are TRBV19 and TRBJ1-2; no firm D call. CDR1 is LNHDA and CDR2 is SQIVND in the germline V gene (reference sequence). This CDR3 is built from 13 residues. V lost 10 bases to trimming and J lost 2 bases, with 14 bases between them. The CDR3 nucleotides read TGTGCCACATCTACCCGTGAAAACTATGGCTACACCTTC. Protein product: CATSTRENYGYTF.

The chain couples TRBV30 to TRBJ1-1; D uncertain. Germline V gives CDR1 GTSNPN, CDR2 SVGIG (reference sequence). CDR3 length: 13 amino acids. Deletions cut 5 bases from V and 6 bases from J, with 16 bases between. DNA for the CDR3: TGTGCCTGGGAGAGGTGGGCAGACTCTGAAGCTTTCTTT. It is translated as CAWERWADSEAFF.

The chain is built from TRBV2 and TRBJ2-7, with 10 bases lining up with TRBD2. In germline, CDR1 is SNHLY, CDR2 FYNNEI. This CDR3 contains 16 residues. Trimming took 3 bases from V and 1 from J; bases not matched to a gene: 6. CDR3 region: CASSDLGTSASYEQYF. The CDR3 nucleotides read TGTGCCAGCAGTGACTTAGGGACTAGCGCTTCCTACGAGCAGTACTTC. Supplemented by reference TRBV2 and TRBJ2-7, the full variable domain reads EPEVTQTPSHQVTQMGQEVILRCVPISNHLYFYWYRQILGQKVEFLVSFYNNEISEKSEIFDDQFSVERPDGSNFTLKIRSTKLEDSAMYFCASSDLGTSASYEQYFGPGTRLTVT.

The chain has TRBV5-1 and TRBJ2-1; either TRBD1 or TRBD2 may fit D (5 bases each). CDR3 length: 15 amino acids. The germline V and J ends were trimmed by 4 bases and 7 bases, with 18 bases remaining between them. Germline values: CDR1 SGHRS, CDR2 YFSETQ. This CDR3 reads CASSTGTDLDNEQFF. Here the CDR3 DNA reads TGCGCCAGCAGCACTGGGACCGACTTAGATAATGAGCAGTTCTTC.

V gene TRBV5-1 combines with J gene TRBJ1-5, with 9 positions matching TRBD1. Germline CDR1 SGHRS, CDR2 YFSETQ. V lost 4 bases, J lost 4 bases, and 6 bases stayed unmatched. CDR3 size: 15 residues. CDR3 bases: TGCGCCAGCAGCCGGGACAGGGTCGGGAATCAGCCCCAGCATTTT. Protein sequence: CASSRDRVGNQPQHF.

This clone has only one observation. The chain combines TRBV7-2 with TRBJ2-7; D uncertain. V was cut by 4 bases and J by 6 bases, with 13 bases left in between. Germline values: CDR1 SGHTA, CDR2 FQGNSA. The CDR3 has 13 amino acids. In DNA, the CDR3 is TGTGCCAGCAGCTCCACCTCGGTGGTCGAGCAGTACTTC. Translation gives CASSSTSVVEQYF.

V is TRBV20-1 and J is TRBJ2-7; D unclear. CDR3 length: 10 residues. V lost 5 bases and J 7 bases, leaving 9 bases between the germline ends. Germline V CDR1 and CDR2: DFQATT, SNEGSKA (reference sequence). The CDR3 reads CSALDSEQYF. CDR3 coding DNA: TGCAGTGCTCTAGACTCTGAGCAGTACTTC.